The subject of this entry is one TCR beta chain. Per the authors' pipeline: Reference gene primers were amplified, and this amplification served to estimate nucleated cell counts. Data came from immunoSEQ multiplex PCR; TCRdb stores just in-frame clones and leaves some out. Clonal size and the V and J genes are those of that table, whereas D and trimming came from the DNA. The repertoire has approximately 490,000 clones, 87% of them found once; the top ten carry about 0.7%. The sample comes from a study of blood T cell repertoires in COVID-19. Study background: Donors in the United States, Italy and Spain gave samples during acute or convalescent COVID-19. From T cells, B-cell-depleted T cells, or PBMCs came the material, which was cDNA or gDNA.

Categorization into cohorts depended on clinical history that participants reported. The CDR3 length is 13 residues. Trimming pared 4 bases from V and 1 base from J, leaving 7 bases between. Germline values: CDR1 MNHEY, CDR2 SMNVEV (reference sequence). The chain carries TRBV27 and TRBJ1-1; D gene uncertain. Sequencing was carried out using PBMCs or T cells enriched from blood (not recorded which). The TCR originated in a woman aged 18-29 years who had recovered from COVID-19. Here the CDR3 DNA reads TGTGCCAGCAGTTACAAATCGAACACTGAAGCTTTCTTT. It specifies CASSYKSNTEAFF.